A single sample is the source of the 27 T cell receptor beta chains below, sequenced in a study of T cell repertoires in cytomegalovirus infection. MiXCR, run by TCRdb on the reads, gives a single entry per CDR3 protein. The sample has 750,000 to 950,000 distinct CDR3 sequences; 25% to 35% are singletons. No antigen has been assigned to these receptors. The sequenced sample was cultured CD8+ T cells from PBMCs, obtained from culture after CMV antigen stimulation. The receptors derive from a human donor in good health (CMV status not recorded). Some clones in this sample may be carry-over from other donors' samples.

The chain's CDR3 is CASSFPLGSSYNEQFF. The CDR3 DNA sequence: TGTGCCAGCAGCTTCCCCTTAGGGAGCTCCTACAATGAGCAGTTCTTC. This chain connects TRBV11-2 to TRBJ2-1; a possible D gene is TRBD2 (5 bases). Germline V gene data show CDR1 as SGHAT and CDR2 as FQNNGV. The CDR3 runs to 16 residues. V lost 3 bases and J 0 bases, leaving 12 bases between the germline ends.

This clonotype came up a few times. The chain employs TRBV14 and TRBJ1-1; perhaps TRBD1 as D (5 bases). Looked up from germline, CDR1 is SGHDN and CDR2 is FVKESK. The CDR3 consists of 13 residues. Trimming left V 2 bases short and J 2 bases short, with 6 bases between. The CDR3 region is CASSQRGNTEAFF. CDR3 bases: TGTGCCAGCAGCCAAAGGGGAAACACTGAAGCTTTCTTT.

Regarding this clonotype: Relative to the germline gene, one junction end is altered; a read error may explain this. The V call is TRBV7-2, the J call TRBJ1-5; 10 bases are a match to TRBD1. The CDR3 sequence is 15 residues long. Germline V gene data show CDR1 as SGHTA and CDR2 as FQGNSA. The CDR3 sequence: CASSIGQGVGQPQHF. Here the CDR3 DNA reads TGTGCTAGCAGCATCGGACAGGGGGTCGGTCAGCCCCAGCATTTT.

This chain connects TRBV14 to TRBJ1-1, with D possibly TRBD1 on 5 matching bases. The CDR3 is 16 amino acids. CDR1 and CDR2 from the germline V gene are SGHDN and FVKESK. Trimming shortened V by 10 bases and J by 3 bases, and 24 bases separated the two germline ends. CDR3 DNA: TGTGCCACTTCTCCCGACAGCGCCTATGATGACACTGAAGCTTTCTTT. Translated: CATSPDSAYDDTEAFF.

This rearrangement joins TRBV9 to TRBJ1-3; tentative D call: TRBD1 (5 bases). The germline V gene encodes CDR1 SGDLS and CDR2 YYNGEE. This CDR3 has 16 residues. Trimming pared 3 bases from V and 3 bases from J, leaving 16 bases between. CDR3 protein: CASSGTGSSVGNTIYF. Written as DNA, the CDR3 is TGTGCCAGCAGCGGAACAGGTTCCTCCGTTGGAAACACCATATATTTT.

The CDR3, as DNA: TGTGCCAGCAGACCCGTCGGAGGGAAGTACGAGCAGTACTTC. Its translation: CASRPVGGKYEQYF. The chain recombines TRBV28 with TRBJ2-7; tentatively, D is TRBD2 (6 bases). Germline CDR1 and CDR2: MDHEN and SYDVKM. The CDR3 has 14 residues. The ends were cut back, 6 bases at V and 4 bases at J, with 16 bases in the middle.

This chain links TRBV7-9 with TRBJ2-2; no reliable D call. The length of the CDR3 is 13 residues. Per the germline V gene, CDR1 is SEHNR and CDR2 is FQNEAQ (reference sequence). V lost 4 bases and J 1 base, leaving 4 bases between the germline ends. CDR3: CASSSMNTGELFF. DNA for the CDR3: TGTGCCAGCAGCTCCATGAACACCGGGGAGCTGTTTTTT.

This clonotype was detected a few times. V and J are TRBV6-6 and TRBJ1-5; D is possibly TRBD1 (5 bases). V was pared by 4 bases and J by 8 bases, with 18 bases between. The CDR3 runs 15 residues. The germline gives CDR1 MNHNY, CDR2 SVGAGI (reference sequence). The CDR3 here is CASSFPGPLLEPQHF. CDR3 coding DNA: TGTGCCAGCAGTTTCCCGGGACCCCTATTGGAGCCCCAGCATTTT.

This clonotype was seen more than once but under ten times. CDR3 DNA sequence: TGTGCCAGCAGTTACTCCGGACTAGCGGGGCCAGAGCAGTTCTTC. Its translation: CASSYSGLAGPEQFF. The J gene is TRBJ2-1, the V gene TRBV6-2 or TRBV6-3, with 12 positions matching TRBD2. The CDR3 has 15 residues. V shed 0 bases, J shed 10 bases, and the junction held 4 bases outside the gene matches. CDR1 and CDR2 from the germline V gene are MNHEY and SVGEGT.

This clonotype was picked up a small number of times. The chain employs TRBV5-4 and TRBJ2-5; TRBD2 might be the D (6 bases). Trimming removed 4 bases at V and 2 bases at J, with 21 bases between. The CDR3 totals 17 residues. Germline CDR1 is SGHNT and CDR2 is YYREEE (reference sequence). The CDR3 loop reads CASSPGVFRPTQETQYF. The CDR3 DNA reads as TGTGCCAGCAGCCCGGGGGTCTTCAGGCCCACGCAAGAGACCCAGTACTTC.

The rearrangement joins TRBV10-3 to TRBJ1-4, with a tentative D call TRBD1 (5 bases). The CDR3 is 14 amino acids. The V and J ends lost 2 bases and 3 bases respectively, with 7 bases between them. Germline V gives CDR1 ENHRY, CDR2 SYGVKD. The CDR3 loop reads CAISEGASNEKLFF. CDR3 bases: TGTGCCATCAGTGAGGGGGCCTCTAATGAAAAACTGTTTTTT.

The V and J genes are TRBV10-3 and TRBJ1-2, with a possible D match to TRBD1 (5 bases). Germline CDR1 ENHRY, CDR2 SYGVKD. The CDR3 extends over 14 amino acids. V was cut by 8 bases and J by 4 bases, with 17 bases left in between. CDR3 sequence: CAIPSMQGTYGYTF. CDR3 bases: TGTGCCATCCCCTCTATGCAGGGTACCTATGGCTACACCTTC.

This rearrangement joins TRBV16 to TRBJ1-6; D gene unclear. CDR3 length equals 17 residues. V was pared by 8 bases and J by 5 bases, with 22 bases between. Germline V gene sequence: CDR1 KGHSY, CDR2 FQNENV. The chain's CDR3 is CASGEEQWDFHNSPLHF. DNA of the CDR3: TGTGCCAGCGGCGAGGAGCAATGGGATTTCCATAATTCACCCCTCCACTTT.

CDR3 protein: CASSFGPPFANYGYTF. CDR3 nucleotide sequence: TGTGCCAGCAGCTTTGGACCCCCCTTTGCTAACTATGGCTACACCTTC. The V gene is TRBV7-9, the J gene TRBJ1-2; D is unclear. This CDR3 comprises 16 residues. V gave up 3 bases and J gave up 0 bases, with 14 bases separating them. The germline V gene has CDR1 SEHNR and CDR2 FQNEAQ (reference sequence).

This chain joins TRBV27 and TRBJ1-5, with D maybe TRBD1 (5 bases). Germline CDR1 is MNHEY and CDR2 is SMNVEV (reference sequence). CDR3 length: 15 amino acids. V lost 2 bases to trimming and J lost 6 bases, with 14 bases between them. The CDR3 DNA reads TGTGCCAGCAGTTTAATGGGGGTTAGGGGTCAGCCCCAGCATTTT. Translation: CASSLMGVRGQPQHF.

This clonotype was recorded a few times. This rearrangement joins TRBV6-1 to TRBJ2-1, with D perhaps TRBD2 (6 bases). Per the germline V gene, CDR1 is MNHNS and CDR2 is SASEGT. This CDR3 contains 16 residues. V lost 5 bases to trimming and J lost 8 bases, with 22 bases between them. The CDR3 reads CASSSPISAGRDEQFF. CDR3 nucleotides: TGTGCCAGCAGTTCCCCCATTAGCGCGGGACGAGATGAGCAGTTCTTC.

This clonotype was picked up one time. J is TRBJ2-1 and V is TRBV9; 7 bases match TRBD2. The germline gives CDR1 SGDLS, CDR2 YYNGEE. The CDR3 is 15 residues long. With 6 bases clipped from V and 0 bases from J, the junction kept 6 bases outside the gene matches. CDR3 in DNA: TGTGCCAGCACCTCTGGGGGGGACTCCTACAATGAGCAGTTCTTC. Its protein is CASTSGGDSYNEQFF.

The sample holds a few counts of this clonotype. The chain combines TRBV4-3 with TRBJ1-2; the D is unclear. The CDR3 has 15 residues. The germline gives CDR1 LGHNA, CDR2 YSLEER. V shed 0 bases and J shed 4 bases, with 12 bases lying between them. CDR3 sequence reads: CASSQDRGGGYGYTF. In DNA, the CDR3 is TGCGCCAGCAGCCAAGATAGAGGAGGAGGCTATGGCTACACCTTC.

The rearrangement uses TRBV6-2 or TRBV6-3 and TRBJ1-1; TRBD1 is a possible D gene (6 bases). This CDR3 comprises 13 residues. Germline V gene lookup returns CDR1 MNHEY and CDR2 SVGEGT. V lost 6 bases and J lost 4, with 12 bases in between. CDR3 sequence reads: CASRLTGSTEAFF. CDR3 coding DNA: TGTGCCAGCAGGTTAACAGGGAGCACTGAAGCTTTCTTT.

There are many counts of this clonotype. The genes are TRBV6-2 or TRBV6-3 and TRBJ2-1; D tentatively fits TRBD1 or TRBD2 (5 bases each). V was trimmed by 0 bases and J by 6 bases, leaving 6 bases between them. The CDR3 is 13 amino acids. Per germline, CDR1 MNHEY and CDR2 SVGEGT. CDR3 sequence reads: CASSYSRGNEQFF. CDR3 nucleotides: TGTGCCAGCAGTTACTCGAGGGGCAATGAGCAGTTCTTC.

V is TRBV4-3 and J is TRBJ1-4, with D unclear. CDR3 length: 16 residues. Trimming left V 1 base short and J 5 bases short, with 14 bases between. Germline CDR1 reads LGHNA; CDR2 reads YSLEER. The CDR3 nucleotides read TGCGCCAGCAGCCAAGGGGCACCGCCATTAAATGAAAAACTGTTTTTT. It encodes CASSQGAPPLNEKLFF.

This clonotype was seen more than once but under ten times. The CDR3 sequence: CASSPPRGKFGDTQYF. As DNA, the CDR3 is TGTGCCAGCAGTCCGCCGCGGGGGAAGTTTGGAGATACGCAGTATTTT. V usage is TRBV28 and J usage is TRBJ2-3; 7 bases line up with TRBD2. V trimming: 5 bases; J trimming: 5 bases; junction bases outside the gene matches: 13. This CDR3 contains 16 residues. The germline gives CDR1 MDHEN, CDR2 SYDVKM. The full variable domain, in which reference TRBV28 and TRBJ2-3 provide the parts outside the CDR3, is DVKVTQSSRYLVKRTGEKVFLECVQDMDHENMFWYRQDPGLGLRLIYFSYDVKMKEKGDIPEGYSVSREKKERFSLILESASTNQTSMYLCASSPPRGKFGDTQYFGPGTRLTVL.

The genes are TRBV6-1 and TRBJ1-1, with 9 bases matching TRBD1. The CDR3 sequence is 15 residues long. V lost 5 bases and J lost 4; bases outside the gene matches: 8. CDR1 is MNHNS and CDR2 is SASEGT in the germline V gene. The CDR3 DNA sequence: TGTGCCAGCAGTATAATACAGGGGGCCGGCACTGAAGCTTTCTTT. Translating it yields CASSIIQGAGTEAFF.

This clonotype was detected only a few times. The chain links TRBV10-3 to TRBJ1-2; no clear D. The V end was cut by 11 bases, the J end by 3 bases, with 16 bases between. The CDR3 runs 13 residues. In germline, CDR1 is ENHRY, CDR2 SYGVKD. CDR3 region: CAALKSPDYGYTF. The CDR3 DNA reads TGTGCCGCCCTAAAAAGTCCGGACTATGGCTACACCTTC.

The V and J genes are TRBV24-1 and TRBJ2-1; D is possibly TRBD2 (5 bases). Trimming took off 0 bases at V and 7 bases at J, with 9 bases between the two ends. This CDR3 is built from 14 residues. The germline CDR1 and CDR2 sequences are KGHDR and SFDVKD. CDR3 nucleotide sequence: TGTGCCACCAGTGATTTGGATTCGGGAAATGAGCAGTTCTTC. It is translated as CATSDLDSGNEQFF.

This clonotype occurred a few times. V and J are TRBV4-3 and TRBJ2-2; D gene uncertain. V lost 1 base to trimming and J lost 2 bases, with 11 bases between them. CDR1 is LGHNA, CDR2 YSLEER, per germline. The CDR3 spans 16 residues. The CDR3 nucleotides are TGCGCCAGCAGCCAAGTTCCCGTTCCTAACACCGGGGAGCTGTTTTTT. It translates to CASSQVPVPNTGELFF.

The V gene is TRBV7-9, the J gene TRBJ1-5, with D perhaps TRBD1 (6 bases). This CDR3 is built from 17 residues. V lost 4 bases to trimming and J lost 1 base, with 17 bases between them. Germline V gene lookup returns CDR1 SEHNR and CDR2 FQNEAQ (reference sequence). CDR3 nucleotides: TGTGCCAGCAGCTCCTTGAATGGGGGGCAGAGCAATCAGCCCCAGCATTTT. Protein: CASSSLNGGQSNQPQHF.